This T cell receptor (beta chain) appears in the sequencing data of a study of Ad26.COV2.S vaccination and SARS-CoV-2 variants. V was trimmed by 6 bases and J by 0 bases, leaving 13 bases between them. The CDR3 extends over 14 amino acids. CDR1 and CDR2 from the germline V gene are SGHKS and YYEKEE (reference sequence). Treatment: some 20 received Ad26.COV2.S at low or high dose, single or two shots; about five received placebo; per-sample allocation not given. Sampling took place 63 days after the first vaccine or placebo injection. Libraries were prepared by immunoSEQ multiplex PCR; TCRdb keeps only in-frame clonotypes and omits some of them. This sample has approximately 420,000 clones, with around nine tenths found just once.

The chain couples TRBV5-5 to TRBJ2-7; no clear D. Material: peripheral blood, obtained in a trial of Ad26.COV2.S vaccine versus placebo. The clonotype comes from a person aged 18-65 years who received the Ad26.COV2.S COVID-19 vaccine or a placebo. CDR3 in amino acids: CASTFLLDSYEQYF. The CDR3 DNA sequence: TGTGCCAGCACATTCCTTTTAGACTCCTACGAGCAGTACTTC.